The 28 T cell receptor beta chains below come from one sample, sequenced in a study of regulatory T cells in long-lasting Graves disease. Documented time point: newly diagnosed GD, antithyroid drugs for less than 3 months. RNA isolated from PBMCs was used to make the TCR library. HTBI primers from iRepertoire and Arm-PCR of CDR3 regions yielded the TCR beta libraries. In TCRdb, the multiplex PCR reads were re-called with MiXCR into one record per CDR3 protein. This sample has 500,000 to 700,000 distinct CDR3 sequences; 16% occur once, and the top ten carry under 20%. These data are also associated with another study on T cells in Graves' hyperthyroidism and ophthalmopathy.

The source was peripheral blood mononuclear cells (PBMCs), collected at new diagnosis, from a patient treated with antithyroid drugs. The receptor set was obtained from a woman aged 25 to 45 with Graves disease.

This clonotype showed up many times. The chain recombines TRBV28 with TRBJ2-7, with D unresolved. This CDR3 region has 13 residues. The V gene lost 2 bases and the J gene lost 2 bases, with 7 bases spanning the gap. Germline values: CDR1 MDHEN, CDR2 SYDVKM. The CDR3 sequence: CASSLTEPYEQYF. Here the CDR3 DNA reads TGTGCCAGCAGTTTAACAGAGCCCTACGAGCAGTACTTC.

This clonotype has ten or more counts. The chain has TRBV20-1 and TRBJ1-2; D is unclear. Germline assignment: CDR1 DFQATT and CDR2 SNEGSKA (reference sequence). Between the trimmed V and J ends, which lost 0 bases and 8 bases, there was a span of 10 bases. This CDR3 comprises 12 residues. Here the CDR3 reads CSARESVGGYTF. The DNA for the CDR3 is TGCAGTGCTAGAGAATCCGTAGGGGGCTACACCTTC.

The rearrangement uses TRBV28 and TRBJ2-7, with TRBD2 identical over 7 bases. The CDR3 sequence is 14 residues long. CDR1 and CDR2 from the germline V gene are MDHEN and SYDVKM. V shed 8 bases and J 1 base; nucleotides not matched to a gene: 8. CDR3 nucleotide sequence: TGTGCCAGCCGTCCCGGGACTATATCCTACGAGCAGTACTTC. Translation gives CASRPGTISYEQYF.

This clonotype was found a few times. This chain joins TRBV6-2 or TRBV6-3 and TRBJ1-1; no definite D call. This CDR3 has 13 amino acids. Germline V gene data show CDR1 as MNHEY and CDR2 as SVGEGT. With 6 bases removed from V and 4 bases from J, the gap between germline ends came to 12 bases. As DNA, the CDR3 is TGTGCCAGCAGGCAGTGGGGTAGCACTGAAGCTTTCTTT. Its protein is CASRQWGSTEAFF.

This chain links TRBV6-1 with TRBJ2-1; 10 bases map to TRBD1. Germline V gene data show CDR1 as MNHNS and CDR2 as SASEGT. The J segment lost 3 bases and the V segment lost 8 bases, leaving 10 bases of the junction unmatched. The CDR3 consists of 16 residues. As DNA, the CDR3 is TGTGCCAGCCGCGACAGGGGGCTCTGGGGCTACAATGAGCAGTTCTTC. Protein product: CASRDRGLWGYNEQFF.

In this sample, this clonotype turned up a few times. This chain uses TRBV18 with TRBJ1-2; D possibly corresponds to TRBD1 (5 bases). The V and J ends lost 5 bases and 0 bases respectively, with 10 bases between them. This CDR3 comprises 14 residues. The germline V gene encodes CDR1 KGHSH and CDR2 LQKENI. The CDR3 coding sequence is TGTGCCAGCTCAAATGAAGGGGCTAACTATGGCTACACCTTC. The encoded protein is CASSNEGANYGYTF.

The J gene is TRBJ2-1, the V gene TRBV7-8; possibly TRBD1 for D (5 bases). Deletions cut 1 base from V and 8 bases from J, with 21 bases between. CDR3 length: 17 amino acids. Germline CDR1 reads SGHVS; CDR2 reads FQNEAQ. The chain's CDR3 is CASSLVGAYNSADEQFF. The DNA of the CDR3 is TGTGCCAGCAGCTTAGTAGGGGCCTATAACTCGGCCGATGAGCAGTTCTTC.

In its sample, this clonotype was seen many times. V and J are TRBV2 and TRBJ2-5; 10 bases line up with TRBD2. The V and J ends lost 5 bases and 7 bases, in that order; junction bases with no gene match: 10. The CDR3 covers 15 residues. The germline gives CDR1 SNHLY, CDR2 FYNNEI. The chain's CDR3 is CASSPTTSGALTQYF. The CDR3 DNA sequence: TGTGCCAGCAGTCCTACAACTAGCGGGGCCCTGACCCAGTACTTC.

This clonotype was found a few times. V is TRBV5-1 and J is TRBJ2-3, with D possibly TRBD2 on 6 matching bases. Germline V gene sequence: CDR1 SGHRS, CDR2 YFSETQ. This CDR3 comprises 15 residues. The ends were cut back, 8 bases at V and 2 bases at J, with 18 bases in the middle. The CDR3 DNA is TGCGCCAGTAGACCACTAGGAGGGACCACAGATACGCAGTATTTT. It encodes CASRPLGGTTDTQYF.

This clonotype showed up many times. This chain connects TRBV27 to TRBJ1-1, with D perhaps matching TRBD1 (5 bases). V lost 8 bases and J lost 4, with 11 bases in between. The CDR3 runs 12 residues. Germline assignment: CDR1 MNHEY and CDR2 SMNVEV (reference sequence). The CDR3 protein is CASPGRGTEAFF. In DNA, the CDR3 is TGTGCCAGCCCTGGGAGGGGCACTGAAGCTTTCTTT.

V is TRBV24-1 and J is TRBJ2-7; D is ambiguous. Germline V gene sequence: CDR1 KGHDR, CDR2 SFDVKD. The germline V and J ends were trimmed by 0 bases and 1 base, with 9 bases remaining between them. This CDR3 has 15 amino acids. As DNA, the CDR3 is TGTGCCACCAGTGATTTGAAGCACGGATCCTACGAGCAGTACTTC. Amino acid sequence: CATSDLKHGSYEQYF.

This clonotype has at least ten counts. This sequence joins TRBV28 and TRBJ2-7; 9 bases are shared with TRBD1. Per germline, CDR1 MDHEN and CDR2 SYDVKM. The CDR3 extends over 14 amino acids. With V trimmed by 6 bases and J by 5 bases, 8 bases remained unmatched. As DNA, the CDR3 is TGTGCCAGCAGCACCGGGACAGGGTTAAACGAGCAGTACTTC. The encoded protein is CASSTGTGLNEQYF.

This clonotype was counted many times. V usage is TRBV24-1 and J usage is TRBJ2-1; D might be TRBD2 (6 bases). Per germline, CDR1 KGHDR and CDR2 SFDVKD. This CDR3 has 11 amino acids. Trimming left V 9 bases short and J 13 bases short, with 15 bases between. CDR3 sequence reads: CATSYRDSQFF. CDR3 bases: TGTGCCACCTCCTACCGGGACTCCCAGTTCTTC.

The chain combines TRBV14 with TRBJ2-1; 9 nucleotides agree with TRBD2. The junction had 6 bases not matched to a gene; V was cut back by 3 bases and J by 0 bases. The CDR3 runs to 17 residues. The germline gives CDR1 SGHDN, CDR2 FVKESK. CDR3 nucleotides: TGTGCCAGCAGCCACCGAGCGGGAGGCGTCTCCTACAATGAGCAGTTCTTC. As protein: CASSHRAGGVSYNEQFF.

This chain joins TRBV10-3 and TRBJ2-1, with 13 bases lining up with TRBD2. V lost 6 bases to trimming and J lost 9 bases; unmatched junction nucleotides: 14. The germline V gene encodes CDR1 ENHRY and CDR2 SYGVKD. The CDR3 contains 17 residues. The CDR3 loop is CAIRRRTSGSKPAEQFF. The CDR3 region has the DNA TGTGCCATCAGAAGGAGGACTAGCGGGAGTAAACCGGCTGAGCAGTTCTTC.

The chain uses TRBV5-4 and TRBJ2-1; maybe TRBD1 (7 bases). V was pared by 1 base and J by 0 bases, with 17 bases between. This CDR3 has 18 amino acids. Germline CDR1 reads SGHNT; CDR2 reads YYREEE (reference sequence). The CDR3 protein is CASSLKRGGTASYNEQFF. CDR3 DNA sequence: TGTGCCAGCAGCTTGAAGAGAGGCGGGACAGCCTCCTACAATGAGCAGTTCTTC.

This clonotype was detected many times. This chain connects TRBV24-1 to TRBJ2-5; D might be TRBD1 (6 bases). The CDR3 is 15 amino acids. Germline CDR1 is KGHDR and CDR2 is SFDVKD. The V gene lost 0 bases and the J gene lost 3 bases, with 10 bases spanning the gap. CDR3 sequence reads: CATSDLWGREETQYF. DNA of the CDR3: TGTGCCACCAGTGATTTGTGGGGGCGTGAAGAGACCCAGTACTTC.

The chain recombines TRBV19 with TRBJ1-5; 10 positions agree with TRBD1. Looked up from germline, CDR1 is LNHDA and CDR2 is SQIVND (reference sequence). J lost 0 bases, V lost 5 bases, and 10 bases had no gene match. The CDR3 runs 18 residues. CDR3 amino acids: CASSYPGQGIYSNQPQHF. DNA for the CDR3: TGTGCCAGTAGTTACCCGGGACAGGGGATCTATAGCAATCAGCCCCAGCATTTT.

The gene calls are TRBV30 and TRBJ2-7, with D tentatively TRBD2 (6 bases). This CDR3 has 14 amino acids. Germline V gene data show CDR1 as GTSNPN and CDR2 as SVGIG (reference sequence). V lost 4 bases and J 4 bases, leaving 17 bases between the germline ends. In DNA, the CDR3 is TGTGCCTGGAACGACTTGGGCGGGAATTACGAGCAGTACTTC. It encodes CAWNDLGGNYEQYF.

This clonotype was detected ten times or more. CDR3: CAWTSGVEQFF. CDR3 nucleotide sequence: TGTGCCTGGACTAGCGGGGTGGAGCAGTTCTTC. The chain combines TRBV30 with TRBJ2-1; TRBD2 aligns across 9 bases. V was clipped by 4 bases and J by 10 bases; unmatched bases: 2. Germline CDR1 and CDR2: GTSNPN and SVGIG (reference sequence). The CDR3 runs 11 residues.

This clonotype was observed at least ten times. The genes are TRBV29-1 and TRBJ2-1; 12 positions match TRBD2. There are 15 residues in the CDR3. The germline V gene has CDR1 SQVTM and CDR2 ANQGSEA. The V and J ends lost 6 bases and 7 bases, in that order; junction bases with no gene match: 10. The CDR3 DNA is TGCAGCGTCTCCCGGACTAGCGGGACCGATAATGAGCAGTTCTTC. The encoded protein is CSVSRTSGTDNEQFF.

V usage is TRBV7-2 and J usage is TRBJ1-2; tentatively, D is TRBD1 (6 bases). Per germline, CDR1 SGHTA and CDR2 FQGNSA. This CDR3 region has 14 residues. The ends were cut back, 8 bases at V and 1 base at J, with 14 bases in the middle. The CDR3 protein is CASGKLQGNYGYTF. Here the CDR3 DNA reads TGTGCCAGCGGAAAACTACAGGGTAACTATGGCTACACCTTC.

In this sample, this clonotype turned up a few times. V gene TRBV5-1 combines with J gene TRBJ2-2, with 8 bases lining up with TRBD1. The CDR3 is 14 amino acids. Germline trimming cut 7 bases from V and 5 bases from J; bases unmatched to any gene: 7. Germline V gives CDR1 SGHRS, CDR2 YFSETQ. CDR3 protein: CASETGQGTGELFF. The CDR3 DNA sequence: TGCGCCAGCGAAACAGGACAGGGTACCGGGGAGCTGTTTTTT.

This clonotype was seen a single time. The V call is TRBV6-1, the J call TRBJ2-5, with a possible D match to TRBD2 (6 bases). The CDR3 contains 11 residues. Trimming shortened V by 6 bases and J by 11 bases, and 13 bases separated the two germline ends. CDR1 is MNHNS and CDR2 is SASEGT in the germline V gene. The CDR3 DNA is TGTGCCAGCAGGACATGGGACTCTCAGTACTTC. Translating it yields CASRTWDSQYF.

This chain joins TRBV20-1 and TRBJ2-3; D could derive from TRBD1 or TRBD2 (5 bases each). Germline CDR1 and CDR2: DFQATT and SNEGSKA (reference sequence). Trimming removed 8 bases at V and 2 bases at J, with 11 bases between. The CDR3 consists of 12 residues. CDR3 in amino acids: CSPRDPTDTQYF. CDR3 DNA: TGCAGTCCAAGGGACCCCACAGATACGCAGTATTTT.

The table lists this clonotype with a few counts. Here the CDR3 reads CASSWASGGLDIQYF. CDR3 coding DNA: TGTGCCAGCAGTTGGGCATCCGGAGGGCTGGACATTCAGTACTTC. The chain recombines TRBV28 with TRBJ2-4, with a possible D match to TRBD2 (6 bases). The CDR3 is 15 amino acids. Per the germline V gene, CDR1 is MDHEN and CDR2 is SYDVKM. The ends were cut back, 4 bases at V and 8 bases at J, with 18 bases in the middle.

As to this clonotype: Germline and junction disagree at one end, which may indicate a read error. CDR3 sequence: CASSATSQGWSLYEQYF. As DNA, the CDR3 is TGCGCCAGCAGTGCGACCTCACAGGGTTGGTCCCTCTACGAGCAGTACTTC. J is TRBJ2-7 and V is TRBV6-2 or TRBV6-3; D perhaps matches TRBD1 (6 bases). The CDR3 has 17 residues. Germline lookup yields CDR1 MNHEY and CDR2 SVGEGT.

Many counts were recorded for this clonotype. V is TRBV2 and J is TRBJ1-1; TRBD1 matches 11 bases. The CDR3 contains 15 residues. CDR1 SNHLY and CDR2 FYNNEI come from the germline V gene. Trimming at V came to 6 bases and at J to 10 bases, leaving 13 bases not matched to a gene. The CDR3 here is CASSSRPDRGRLAFF. In nucleotides, the CDR3 is TGTGCCAGCAGCTCGCGCCCGGACAGGGGGCGATTAGCTTTCTTT.